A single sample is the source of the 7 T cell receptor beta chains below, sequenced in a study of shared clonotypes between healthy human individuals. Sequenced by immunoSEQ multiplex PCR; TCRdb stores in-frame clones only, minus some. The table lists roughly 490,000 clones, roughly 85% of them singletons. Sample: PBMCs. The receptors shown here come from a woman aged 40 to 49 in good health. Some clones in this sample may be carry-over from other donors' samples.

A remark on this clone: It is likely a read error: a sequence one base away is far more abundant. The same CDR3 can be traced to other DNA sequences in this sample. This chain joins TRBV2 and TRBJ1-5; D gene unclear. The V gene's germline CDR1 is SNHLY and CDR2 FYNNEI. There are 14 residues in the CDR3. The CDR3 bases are TGTGCCAGCAGCTACGGATATAGCAATCAGCCCCAACATTTT. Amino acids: CASSYGYSNQPQHF.

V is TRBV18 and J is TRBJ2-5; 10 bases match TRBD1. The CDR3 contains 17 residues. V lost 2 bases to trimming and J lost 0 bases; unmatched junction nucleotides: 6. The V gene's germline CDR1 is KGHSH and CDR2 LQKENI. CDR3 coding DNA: TGTGCCAGCTCACCAAATCGGGACAGGGGTTACCAAGAGACCCAGTACTTC. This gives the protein CASSPNRDRGYQETQYF.

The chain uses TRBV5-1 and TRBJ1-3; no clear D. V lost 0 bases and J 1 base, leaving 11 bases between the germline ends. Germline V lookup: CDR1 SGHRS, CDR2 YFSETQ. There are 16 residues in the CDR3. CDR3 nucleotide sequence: TGCGCCAGCAGCTTGGGTTCCTGGAAATCTGGAAACACCATATATTTT. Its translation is CASSLGSWKSGNTIYF.

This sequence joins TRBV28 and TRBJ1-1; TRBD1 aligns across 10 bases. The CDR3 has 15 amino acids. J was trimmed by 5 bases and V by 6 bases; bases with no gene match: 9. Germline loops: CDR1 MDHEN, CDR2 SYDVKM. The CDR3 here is CASSRQTGGETEAFF. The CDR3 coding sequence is TGTGCCAGCAGCCGCCAGACAGGGGGCGAAACTGAAGCTTTCTTT.

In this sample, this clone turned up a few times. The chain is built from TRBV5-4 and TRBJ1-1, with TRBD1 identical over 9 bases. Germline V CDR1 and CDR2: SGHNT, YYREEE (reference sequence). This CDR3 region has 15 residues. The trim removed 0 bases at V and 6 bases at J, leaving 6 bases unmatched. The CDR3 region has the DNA TGTGCCAGCAGCTTGGCGGGACAGGGTTTGTCTGAAGCTTTCTTT. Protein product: CASSLAGQGLSEAFF.

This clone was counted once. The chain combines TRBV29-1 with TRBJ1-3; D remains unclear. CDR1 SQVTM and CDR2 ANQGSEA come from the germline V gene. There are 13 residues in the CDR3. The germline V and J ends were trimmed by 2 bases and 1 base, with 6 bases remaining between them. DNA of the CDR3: TGCAGCGTTGAAAGGCTTTCTGGAAACACCATATATTTT. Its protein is CSVERLSGNTIYF.

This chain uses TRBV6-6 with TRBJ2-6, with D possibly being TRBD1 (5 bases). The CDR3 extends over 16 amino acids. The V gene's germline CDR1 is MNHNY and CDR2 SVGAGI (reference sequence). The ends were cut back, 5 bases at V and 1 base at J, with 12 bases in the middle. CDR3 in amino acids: CASSQHRQSGANVLTF. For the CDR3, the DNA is TGTGCCAGCAGTCAACACAGGCAATCTGGGGCCAACGTCCTGACTTTC.